This T cell receptor (beta chain) derives from a study of blood T cell repertoires in COVID-19. Study in general: T cells, B-cell-depleted T cells, or PBMCs supplied cDNA or gDNA.

The study recruited people aged roughly 18 to 95 years across some 23 US areas. Allocation to cohorts depended on clinical history reported by the participants. Produced via immunoSEQ multiplex PCR; TCRdb's table is partial and in-frame only. The sample includes a few hundred thousand clones, roughly 88% of them seen just once. The CDR3 totals 13 residues. CDR1 WNHNN and CDR2 SYGVQD come from the germline V gene (reference sequence). V lost 2 bases, J lost 3 bases, and 7 bases lay in between. The clonotype was recovered from a man aged 18 to 30 who had recovered from COVID-19. The V call is TRBV10-1, the J call TRBJ1-1; D gene ambiguous. The sequenced sample was PBMCs or T cells enriched from blood (not recorded which). The CDR3 region is CASSELRYTEAFF. The CDR3 bases are TGCGCCAGCAGTGAGCTTCGGTACACTGAAGCTTTCTTT.